The 7 T cell receptor beta chains below come from one sample, sequenced in a study of beta chain features in type 1 diabetes. Of the isolated RNA, all was reverse transcribed, and so the sequenced material was expressed TCRB transcripts. Using immunoSEQ multiplex PCR, the repertoire was profiled, and TCRdb retains in-frame clones only, with some absent. Among over 150,000 clones listed, about 7.3% were seen once. Sequencing was performed on central memory CD4+ T cells from blood. Every receptor here comes from a man aged 18-30 years in good health.

The chain combines TRBV6-5 with TRBJ1-1; D is possibly TRBD1 (5 bases). This CDR3 spans 16 amino acids. The germline V gene has CDR1 MNHEY and CDR2 SVGAGI. Trimming removed 0 bases from V and 3 bases from J, with 14 bases in between. CDR3 sequence (DNA): TGTGCCAGCAGTTACTCGGGGGAGGGACCCGACACTGAAGCTTTCTTT. This sequence encodes CASSYSGEGPDTEAFF.

The rearrangement joins TRBV28 to TRBJ2-1; unclear D gene. Germline V gives CDR1 MDHEN, CDR2 SYDVKM. V was pared by 2 bases and J by 6 bases, with 8 bases between. The CDR3 loop spans 13 amino acids. CDR3 sequence (DNA): TGTGCCAGCAGTTTAAACAGCCCCAATGAGCAGTTCTTC. Translation: CASSLNSPNEQFF. Filled out from reference TRBV28 and TRBJ2-1, the complete variable domain reads DVKVTQSSRYLVKRTGEKVFLECVQDMDHENMFWYRQDPGLGLRLIYFSYDVKMKEKGDIPEGYSVSREKKERFSLILESASTNQTSMYLCASSLNSPNEQFFGPGTRLTVL.

This clone was counted only a few times. This rearrangement joins TRBV7-2 to TRBJ1-4, with D hard to call. With 3 bases removed from V and 5 bases from J, the gap between germline ends came to 10 bases. The germline CDR1 and CDR2 sequences are SGHTA and FQGNSA. This CDR3 is built from 14 residues. CDR3 sequence reads: CASSFREQNEKLFF. As DNA, the CDR3 is TGTGCCAGCAGCTTCAGAGAACAGAATGAAAAACTGTTTTTT.

This clone was seen a few times. The V and J genes are TRBV4-3 and TRBJ2-3, with a possible D match to TRBD1 (6 bases). Germline V gene sequence: CDR1 LGHNA, CDR2 YSLEER. The CDR3 has 15 residues. V lost 5 bases, J lost 0 bases, and 12 bases lay in between. CDR3 in DNA: TGCGCCAGCAGCTACCGGGACATCAGCACAGATACGCAGTATTTT. It translates to CASSYRDISTDTQYF.

This clone was recorded at least ten times. The chain joins TRBV29-1 to TRBJ1-2, with a possible D match to TRBD1 (6 bases). The CDR3 extends over 13 amino acids. V was clipped by 5 bases and J by 2 bases, with 12 bases between them. Germline CDR1 SQVTM, CDR2 ANQGSEA. The CDR3: CSVRGTGNYGYTF. The CDR3 nucleotides read TGCAGCGTTCGGGGAACAGGGAACTATGGCTACACCTTC.

This clone was seen repeatedly, ten times or more. V usage is TRBV15 and J usage is TRBJ2-7, with D possibly being TRBD1 (6 bases). The CDR3 contains 14 residues. V lost 3 bases, J lost 5 bases, and 14 bases lay in between. From germline, CDR1 is LNHNV and CDR2 YYDKDF (reference sequence). The CDR3 bases are TGTGCCACCAGCAGCCGCCTTACAGGGAACGAGCAGTACTTC. As protein: CATSSRLTGNEQYF.

The chain employs TRBV9 and TRBJ2-2; 9 nucleotides agree with TRBD1. Germline V gene sequence: CDR1 SGDLS, CDR2 YYNGEE. Trimming at V came to 4 bases and at J to 4 bases, leaving 17 bases not matched to a gene. The CDR3 is 19 residues long. Here the CDR3 reads CASSREQGAQGFGTGELFF. Written as DNA, the CDR3 is TGTGCCAGCAGCCGGGAACAGGGGGCGCAGGGGTTTGGCACCGGGGAGCTGTTTTTT.